Described below is a single T cell receptor beta chain sequence and its context. It lacks a known antigen. Base-call qualities are not available, and no considerably larger clone is one nucleotide away. This sample stems from a study of blood T cell repertoires in COVID-19 (dated by TCRdb to the early 2020s). Notes on the research overall: Collaborator samples came from the United States, Italy and Spain and covered acute and convalescent phases of COVID-19. The material from the prospective study consisted of cDNA or gDNA derived from T cells, B-cell-depleted T cells, or PBMCs. Samples came from the ongoing ImmuneRACE study (first 160 participants) plus 1,254 subjects from 6 global collaborators. The repertoires were made available in a free public database intended to serve as a resource for research on the immune response to SARS-CoV-2. Deeply sampled blood TCRbeta repertoires from subjects exposed to, actively infected with, or recovered from COVID-19 were included in the dataset. Nearly every sample came with metadata listing a de-identified subject ID, COVID-19 status, age in years and sex. Where available, HLA class I and class II types were taken from metadata supplied by the sample provider and were not determined by assay-based typing. What the work shows at the level of the full study, not this receptor alone: The quantity of clinical and demographic metadata differed by source and by participant and was supplied without curation.

Each collaborating institution followed its own protocols to collect whole blood in K2EDTA tubes. Collaborator samples were shipped for TCRbeta analysis as frozen whole blood, isolated PBMCs, or DNA extracted from either sample type. The immunoSEQ Assay, a bias-controlled multiplex PCR, was used to amplify TCRbeta CDR3 regions from genomic DNA. The authors' pipeline ran thus. Within the assay, amplification of reference gene primers was used to estimate how many nucleated cells each sample contained. To quantify the absolute abundance of each unique TCRbeta CDR3 rearrangement, sequence reads were collapsed and filtered. For each sample, productive Simpson clonality was calculated as the square root of Simpson's diversity index over productive rearrangements. Here the immuneACCESS table is served through TCRdb, limited to in-frame sequences with V and J called. Missing clones are a known gap in these copies; in checked studies unresolved V genes cover under half, and the rest lacks a known reason. Clonal size and the V and J genes are those of that table, whereas D and trimming came from the DNA. The sample includes around 150,000 clones, with just under 85% observed a single time. The ten largest clones represent 20% to 25% of the sample.

In the germline V gene, CDR1 corresponds to SGHTS and CDR2 to YDEGEE. V and J are truncated by 6 bases and 4 bases respectively, leaving an intervening sequence of 18 bases. The CDR3 covers 15 residues, taking in both the cysteine and the phenylalanine. This entry keeps only the CDR3 DNA: 45 bases, framed from base 1. The TCR was taken from a woman of 80 years or more with acute or convalescent COVID-19. The sequencing input was peripheral blood. The chain uses TRBV5-8 and TRBJ2-3; a confident D gene designation cannot be given. CDR3 region: CASIPRNRRSDTQYF. The DNA sequence is given as TGTGCCAGCATCCCCCGAAACAGAAGATCAGATACGCAGTATTTT.